The rows below give T cell receptor beta chains drawn from one sample of a study of cytomegalovirus exposure and HLA in healthy donors. Generated by immunoSEQ multiplex PCR, the TCRdb table keeps only in-frame clones and is missing some. The clone table shows roughly 58,000 clones, with the ten largest holding more than 9.5%. The sequencing input was PBMCs. These receptors came from a woman in her 50s in good health and CMV-seropositive. Both conserved end residues are part of each CDR3. Each record gives: J gene, D gene, V gene, clone size, CDR3 DNA, CDR3 protein. D genes are given only for firm matches. Expanded clones are given a class, and other clones once, few, many or no size at all.

j_call: TRBJ2-7; d_call: TRBD2; v_call: TRBV28; clone_size: NA; cdr3_nt: TGTGCCAGCAGTCCCACGGGAGGAAGCTACGAGCAGTACTTC; cdr3_aa: CASSPTGGSYEQYF
j_call: TRBJ1-2; d_call: NA; v_call: TRBV19; clone_size: NA; cdr3_nt: TGTGCCAGTAGTATGTATGACTATGGCTACACCTTC; cdr3_aa: CASSMYDYGYTF
j_call: TRBJ2-2; d_call: TRBD2; v_call: TRBV5-1; clone_size: NA; cdr3_nt: TGCGCCAGCACCGGGACTAGCGGGAACACCGGGGAGCTGTTTTTT; cdr3_aa: CASTGTSGNTGELFF
j_call: TRBJ2-4; d_call: TRBD1; v_call: TRBV28; clone_size: NA; cdr3_nt: TGTGCCAGCAGTGTGGACAGGGGGCACATTCAGTACTTC; cdr3_aa: CASSVDRGHIQYF
j_call: TRBJ2-7; d_call: TRBD1; v_call: TRBV7-9; clone_size: NA; cdr3_nt: TGTGCCAGCAGCTTAGCCTTCCTCGACAGGGTTCCGTACGAGCAGTACTTC; cdr3_aa: CASSLAFLDRVPYEQYF
j_call: TRBJ2-7; d_call: NA; v_call: TRBV19; clone_size: NA; cdr3_nt: TGTGCCAGTAGTATGGTTGCGGGGCAGACCTACGAGCAGTACTTC; cdr3_aa: CASSMVAGQTYEQYF
j_call: TRBJ1-1; d_call: TRBD1; v_call: TRBV7-2; clone_size: NA; cdr3_nt: TGTGCCAGCAGCCTAGCAATTTCAGGGGGCACCGCTGAAGCTTTCTTT; cdr3_aa: CASSLAISGGTAEAFF
j_call: TRBJ1-1; d_call: NA; v_call: TRBV13; clone_size: NA; cdr3_nt: TGTGACCTCAGCCAGGGAGGAGGATGGTTCCCTCAGAACACTGAAGCTTTCTTT; cdr3_aa: CDLSQGGGWFPQNTEAFF
j_call: TRBJ1-4; d_call: NA; v_call: TRBV28; clone_size: NA; cdr3_nt: TGTGCCAGCAAAAGTACAACGGAAAAACTGTTTTTT; cdr3_aa: CASKSTTEKLFF
j_call: TRBJ2-7; d_call: NA; v_call: TRBV28; clone_size: NA; cdr3_nt: TGTGCCAGCAGTTTTCAGTCCTACGAGCAGTACTTC; cdr3_aa: CASSFQSYEQYF
j_call: TRBJ2-5; d_call: TRBD2; v_call: TRBV28; clone_size: NA; cdr3_nt: TGTGCCAGCAGTTGGCTCGGACTAGCGGGAGGGCAAGAGACCCAGTACTTC; cdr3_aa: CASSWLGLAGGQETQYF
j_call: TRBJ2-2; d_call: TRBD2; v_call: TRBV19; clone_size: NA; cdr3_nt: TGTGCCAGTACCACAGAGGGAGGGGTTACCGGGGAGCTGTTTTTT; cdr3_aa: CASTTEGGVTGELFF
j_call: TRBJ2-3; d_call: NA; v_call: TRBV6-5; clone_size: NA; cdr3_nt: TGTGCCAGCAGTTTAGGACTACCAACAGATACGCAGTATTTT; cdr3_aa: CASSLGLPTDTQYF
j_call: TRBJ2-1; d_call: NA; v_call: TRBV11-2; clone_size: NA; cdr3_nt: TGTGCCAGCAGCTTAGTTCAGGGACTCAAACAGTTCTTC; cdr3_aa: CASSLVQGLKQFF
j_call: TRBJ2-7; d_call: NA; v_call: TRBV6-6; clone_size: NA; cdr3_nt: TGTGCCAGCAAAAACATCGCCTACGAGCAGTACTTC; cdr3_aa: CASKNIAYEQYF
j_call: TRBJ1-1; d_call: NA; v_call: TRBV18; clone_size: NA; cdr3_nt: TGTGCCAGCTCCCCCCTGGCCCCCCAGGGTAGGACTGAAGCTTTCTTT; cdr3_aa: CASSPLAPQGRTEAFF
j_call: TRBJ2-7; d_call: TRBD1; v_call: TRBV7-8; clone_size: NA; cdr3_nt: TGTGCCAGCAGCTCCATGGGACAGGGGGCAGGAGAGCAGTACTTC; cdr3_aa: CASSSMGQGAGEQYF
j_call: TRBJ2-2; d_call: NA; v_call: TRBV6-1; clone_size: NA; cdr3_nt: TGTGCCACTCTATACGCGACAGGTAGTACCGGGGAGCTGTTTTTT; cdr3_aa: CATLYATGSTGELFF
j_call: TRBJ1-2; d_call: TRBD1; v_call: TRBV20-1; clone_size: NA; cdr3_nt: TGCAGTGCCAGGGGGTGGGGTGGCCTCACCTTC; cdr3_aa: CSARGWGGLTF
j_call: TRBJ2-1; d_call: NA; v_call: TRBV4-1; clone_size: NA; cdr3_nt: TGCGCCAGCAGCCAAGTGCGACTAGAGAGACAGTTCTTC; cdr3_aa: CASSQVRLERQFF
j_call: TRBJ1-4; d_call: NA; v_call: TRBV27; clone_size: medium-sized; cdr3_nt: TGTGCCAGCAGTTTATCCCACGGATACAGACTGTTTTTT; cdr3_aa: CASSLSHGYRLFF
j_call: TRBJ1-2; d_call: NA; v_call: TRBV6-4; clone_size: NA; cdr3_nt: TGTGCCAGCAAACTGCAGGCCCTCTATGGCTACACCTTC; cdr3_aa: CASKLQALYGYTF
j_call: TRBJ2-2; d_call: TRBD2; v_call: TRBV5-4; clone_size: NA; cdr3_nt: TGTGCCAGCAGCTTGGCACTAGCGGGTCCCGGGGAGCTGTTTTTT; cdr3_aa: CASSLALAGPGELFF
j_call: TRBJ2-1; d_call: TRBD1; v_call: TRBV7-8; clone_size: NA; cdr3_nt: TGTGCCAGCAGCTTAGCCGCCGGGACAGGGACTAATGAGCAGTTCTTC; cdr3_aa: CASSLAAGTGTNEQFF
j_call: TRBJ2-7; d_call: TRBD2; v_call: TRBV18; clone_size: NA; cdr3_nt: TGTGCCAGCTCTTCGGGACTAGCGGGAGGCTTTACGTACTTC; cdr3_aa: CASSSGLAGGFTYF
j_call: TRBJ2-3; d_call: NA; v_call: TRBV28; clone_size: NA; cdr3_nt: TGTGCCAGCAGTTTATACGGAGATACGCAGTATTTT; cdr3_aa: CASSLYGDTQYF
j_call: TRBJ1-5; d_call: NA; v_call: TRBV6-5; clone_size: NA; cdr3_nt: TGTGAAAATGGAGGTAAGCAGCCCCAGCATTTT; cdr3_aa: CENGGKQPQHF
j_call: TRBJ1-5; d_call: NA; v_call: TRBV5-5; clone_size: NA; cdr3_nt: TGTGCCAGCAGCTTGTTACAGGCTAGCAATCAGCCCCAGCATTTT; cdr3_aa: CASSLLQASNQPQHF
j_call: TRBJ2-5; d_call: TRBD2; v_call: TRBV7-2; clone_size: NA; cdr3_nt: TGTGCCAGCAGCTTAAGTGGTAGCGGGAGGATGGAGACCCAGTACTTC; cdr3_aa: CASSLSGSGRMETQYF
j_call: TRBJ2-7; d_call: NA; v_call: TRBV4-1; clone_size: NA; cdr3_nt: TGCGCCAGCAGCCAAGGGATAGGGGGTTCCTACGAGCAGTACTTC; cdr3_aa: CASSQGIGGSYEQYF
j_call: TRBJ1-3; d_call: NA; v_call: TRBV5-1; clone_size: NA; cdr3_nt: TGCGCCAGCAGCTTGGACAGCAGCCTCTCTGGAAACACCATATATTTT; cdr3_aa: CASSLDSSLSGNTIYF
j_call: TRBJ2-7; d_call: TRBD2; v_call: TRBV28; clone_size: NA; cdr3_nt: TGTGCCAGCAGTTTCCCTACGCGGGAGCCCCGCATCACGTCCTACGAGCAGTACTTC; cdr3_aa: CASSFPTREPRITSYEQYF
j_call: TRBJ2-3; d_call: NA; v_call: TRBV7-9; clone_size: NA; cdr3_nt: TGTGCCAGCAGCTTCCCCTCAGGGCCGACAGATACGCAGTATTTT; cdr3_aa: CASSFPSGPTDTQYF
j_call: TRBJ2-3; d_call: TRBD2; v_call: TRBV9; clone_size: NA; cdr3_nt: TGTGCCAGCAGCGCGCGGGAGGGCGGGAGCCCAGATACGCAGTATTTT; cdr3_aa: CASSAREGGSPDTQYF
j_call: TRBJ2-7; d_call: NA; v_call: TRBV28; clone_size: NA; cdr3_nt: TGTGCCAGCAGTTTAGCTGGAGGCGCCTACGAGCAGTACTTC; cdr3_aa: CASSLAGGAYEQYF
j_call: TRBJ2-7; d_call: TRBD2; v_call: TRBV15; clone_size: NA; cdr3_nt: TGTGCCACCAGCGAGGCCAGCGGGAGCTACGAGCAGTACTTC; cdr3_aa: CATSEASGSYEQYF
j_call: TRBJ2-7; d_call: TRBD1; v_call: TRBV9; clone_size: NA; cdr3_nt: TGTGCCAGCAGCGCCCTTGAAAGGACAGGGGCCTACGAGCAGTACTTC; cdr3_aa: CASSALERTGAYEQYF
j_call: TRBJ1-2; d_call: TRBD1; v_call: TRBV28; clone_size: NA; cdr3_nt: TGTGCCAGCAGTCCCGACAGGGTTCGGGGCTACACCTTC; cdr3_aa: CASSPDRVRGYTF
j_call: TRBJ2-1; d_call: TRBD2; v_call: TRBV7-3; clone_size: NA; cdr3_nt: TGTGCCAGCAGCCGACGGACTAGCGGGGGGAGCCACCCTGACAATGAGCAGTTCTTC; cdr3_aa: CASSRRTSGGSHPDNEQFF
j_call: TRBJ2-6; d_call: NA; v_call: TRBV27; clone_size: NA; cdr3_nt: TGTGCCAGCTCACCGGGGTACTCTGGGGCCAACGTCCTGACTTTC; cdr3_aa: CASSPGYSGANVLTF
j_call: TRBJ1-5; d_call: NA; v_call: TRBV2; clone_size: NA; cdr3_nt: TGTGCCAGCAGTGAAAGGCAGACAGCAAATCAGCCCCAGCATTTT; cdr3_aa: CASSERQTANQPQHF
j_call: TRBJ2-3; d_call: TRBD2; v_call: TRBV5-1; clone_size: NA; cdr3_nt: TGCGCCAGCAGGTCGCGGGGGGGCACAGATACGCAGTATTTT; cdr3_aa: CASRSRGGTDTQYF
j_call: TRBJ2-7; d_call: NA; v_call: TRBV7-6; clone_size: NA; cdr3_nt: TGTGCCAGCAGCTTATATCAGGGTGGGCAGGTGGCCTACGAGCAGTACTTC; cdr3_aa: CASSLYQGGQVAYEQYF
j_call: TRBJ2-7; d_call: NA; v_call: TRBV4-1; clone_size: NA; cdr3_nt: TGCGCCAGCAGCGTGGACAGCGCCTACGAGCAGTACTTC; cdr3_aa: CASSVDSAYEQYF
j_call: TRBJ1-4; d_call: TRBD1; v_call: TRBV5-6; clone_size: NA; cdr3_nt: TGTGCCAGCAGCGGGACAGGGGTTAGGAATGAAAAACTGTTTTTT; cdr3_aa: CASSGTGVRNEKLFF